What follows are 5 T cell receptor beta chains derived from one specimen sequenced in a study of tumor and adjacent non-tumor tissue in lung cancer. RNA was extracted from bulk tissue without any cell sorting. TCRbeta libraries were built with three rounds of nested PCR, modified from ARM-PCR. TCRdb recomputed calls from the multiplex PCR reads with MiXCR, one row per CDR3 protein. Among roughly 200,000 distinct CDR3 sequences, about 71% were seen once, and the ten largest hold approximately 26%. Sample: lung tumor tissue. The receptors here all came from a man in his sixties with non-small cell lung cancer.

This clonotype has at least ten counts. The chain employs TRBV6-1 and TRBJ1-5; the D is unclear. Germline loops: CDR1 MNHNS, CDR2 SASEGT. Trimming pared 4 bases from V and 6 bases from J, leaving 10 bases between. The CDR3 spans 13 residues. In DNA form, the CDR3 reads TGTGCCAGCAGTGCAGAGGTGGGTCAGCCCCAGCATTTT. Protein product: CASSAEVGQPQHF.

There are many counts of this clonotype. The chain joins TRBV5-5 to TRBJ1-1; D perhaps matches TRBD1 (6 bases). CDR3 length: 14 residues. Germline values: CDR1 SGHKS, CDR2 YYEKEE (reference sequence). V shed 0 bases and J shed 3 bases, with 9 bases lying between them. CDR3 bases: TGTGCCAGCAGCTTGGGACAGGCTGACACTGAAGCTTTCTTT. This codes for CASSLGQADTEAFF.

With regard to this clonotype: An end of the junction does not agree with germline; a read error may underlie this. CDR3 bases: TGCAATGCTATGAGAGGGGAGAACGAGCAGTACTTC. Translation: CNAMRGENEQYF. The rearrangement joins TRBV20-1 to TRBJ2-7; D tentatively reads TRBD1 or TRBD2 (5 bases each). The CDR3 totals 12 residues. The germline V gene has CDR1 DFQATT and CDR2 SNEGSKA (reference sequence).

As for this clonotype: At one end, the junction sequence differs from germline, possibly due to a read error. The chain recombines TRBV20-1 with TRBJ2-3; 7 bases align to TRBD2. The CDR3 totals 15 residues. Germline V lookup: CDR1 DFQATT, CDR2 SNEGSKA (reference sequence). CDR3 DNA sequence: TGCAGGGCACGAGGAAGCGGGAACCGGGAAGATACACAGTATTTT. Its protein product is CRARGSGNREDTQYF.

The chain uses TRBV12-3 or TRBV12-4 and TRBJ2-5, with D possibly TRBD1 on 5 matching bases. The V end was cut by 4 bases, the J end by 9 bases, with 15 bases between. This CDR3 region has 13 residues. The CDR3 protein is CASSYPGCWSQYF. In DNA, the CDR3 is TGTGCCAGCAGTTACCCAGGGTGCTGGTCCCAGTACTTC.